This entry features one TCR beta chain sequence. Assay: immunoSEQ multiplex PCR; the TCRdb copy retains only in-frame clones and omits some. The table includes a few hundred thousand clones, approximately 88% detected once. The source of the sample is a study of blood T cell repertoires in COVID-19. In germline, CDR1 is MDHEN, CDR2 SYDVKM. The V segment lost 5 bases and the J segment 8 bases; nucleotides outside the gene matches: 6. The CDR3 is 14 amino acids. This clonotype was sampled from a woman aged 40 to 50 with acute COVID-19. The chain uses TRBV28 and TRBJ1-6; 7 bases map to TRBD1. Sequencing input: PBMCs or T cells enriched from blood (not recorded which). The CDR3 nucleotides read TGTGCCAGCAGTCTCGACAGGGACGATTCACCCCTCCACTTT. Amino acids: CASSLDRDDSPLHF.